The 10 T cell receptor beta chains given below trace back to one sample, sequenced in a study of cytomegalovirus exposure and HLA in healthy donors. Use of 60 Vbeta and 13 Jbeta primers characterized the PCR. Libraries were prepared by immunoSEQ multiplex PCR; TCRdb keeps only in-frame clonotypes and omits some of them. The table lists about 170,000 clones, 62% of them singletons. Sequences were obtained from PBMCs. Every receptor here comes from a man in his forties in good health and CMV-seronegative.

The rearrangement uses TRBV7-2 and TRBJ2-1; 8 bases agree with TRBD2. The CDR3 loop spans 16 amino acids. Germline V lookup: CDR1 SGHTA, CDR2 FQGNSA. V was pared by 1 base and J by 4 bases, with 6 bases of the junction left unmatched. The CDR3 coding sequence is TGTGCCAGCAGCTTAGATGGGCGGGAGGATTACAATGAGCAGTTCTTC. It is translated as CASSLDGREDYNEQFF.

This chain uses TRBV5-6 with TRBJ2-4, with TRBD2 identical over 8 bases. Germline CDR1 SGHDT, CDR2 YYEEEE. The CDR3 consists of 14 residues. The junction had 3 bases not matched to a gene; V was cut back by 4 bases and J by 3 bases. This CDR3 is CASSPGTSKNIQYF. CDR3 coding DNA: TGTGCCAGCAGCCCTGGGACTAGCAAAAACATTCAGTACTTC.

J is TRBJ1-5 and V is TRBV6-5; D uncertain. V dropped 8 bases and J dropped 6 bases, with 20 bases sitting between them. The CDR3 totals 15 residues. Germline CDR1 MNHEY, CDR2 SVGAGI. CDR3 nucleotides: TGTGCCAGCCGCCCGGAGGGCAGCTTGCGTCAGCCCCAGCATTTT. Its protein is CASRPEGSLRQPQHF.

For the CDR3, the DNA is TGTGCCTGGAGTAAGGGGAATTCACCCCTCCACTTT. It yields the protein CAWSKGNSPLHF. The chain joins TRBV30 to TRBJ1-6; D is possibly TRBD1 (5 bases). This CDR3 is built from 12 residues. V lost 2 bases to trimming and J lost 7 bases, with 6 bases between them. CDR1 and CDR2 from the germline V gene are GTSNPN and SVGIG (reference sequence).

This chain joins TRBV5-1 and TRBJ1-4; D not resolved. The germline V gene has CDR1 SGHRS and CDR2 YFSETQ. CDR3 size: 14 residues. V dropped 4 bases and J dropped 5 bases, with 12 bases sitting between them. The CDR3 reads CASSAGLVNEKLFF. In nucleotides, the CDR3 is TGCGCCAGCAGCGCGGGCTTAGTAAATGAAAAACTGTTTTTT. Together with reference TRBV5-1 and TRBJ1-4, the CDR3 gives the full variable domain: KAGVTQTPRYLIKTRGQQVTLSCSPISGHRSVSWYQQTPGQGLQFLFEYFSETQRNKGNFPGRFSGRQFSNSRSEMNVSTLELGDSALYLCASSAGLVNEKLFFGSGTQLSVL.

This clone is a singleton in its sample. The chain is built from TRBV5-1 and TRBJ1-6, with D maybe TRBD1 (6 bases). V gave up 5 bases and J gave up 10 bases, with 16 bases separating them. The CDR3 consists of 14 residues. Germline values: CDR1 SGHRS, CDR2 YFSETQ. DNA for the CDR3: TGCGCCAGCAGATCGAGCCAGGGGAGCTCACCCCTCCACTTT. It specifies CASRSSQGSSPLHF.

In this sample, this clone turned up once. A junction boundary mismatches the germline segment, possibly from a read error. The rearrangement links TRBV14 to TRBJ2-2; 12 positions match TRBD2. The V gene's germline CDR1 is SGHDN and CDR2 FVKESK. The CDR3 loop spans 17 amino acids. Written as DNA, the CDR3 is TGTGCCAGAAGCCACCCATGGGGGACTAGCGGGACCGGGGAGCTGTTTTTT. As protein: CARSHPWGTSGTGELFF.

V usage is TRBV7-9 and J usage is TRBJ1-4; 8 bases line up with TRBD1. The length of the CDR3 is 16 residues. V gave up 0 bases and J gave up 7 bases; unmatched junction bases: 7. Germline V gene data show CDR1 as SEHNR and CDR2 as FQNEAQ (reference sequence). This CDR3 reads CASSLALGQGLEKLFF. CDR3 sequence (DNA): TGTGCCAGCAGCTTAGCGCTTGGACAGGGTCTTGAAAAACTGTTTTTT.

V and J are TRBV28 and TRBJ1-6; the D is unclear. V was cut by 0 bases and J by 12 bases, with 6 bases left in between. Germline-derived CDR1 and CDR2 are MDHEN and SYDVKM. This CDR3 is built from 12 residues. CDR3 DNA sequence: TGTGCCAGCAGTTTATGGCCCAGACCCCTCCACTTT. This translates into CASSLWPRPLHF.

The count of this clone is one. This chain uses TRBV7-2 with TRBJ1-5; D is uncertain. The CDR3 extends over 15 amino acids. Germline assignment: CDR1 SGHTA and CDR2 FQGNSA. V was shortened by 1 base and J by 4 bases, with 11 bases between the two germline ends. CDR3 amino acids: CASSLVSFGNQPQHF. CDR3 in DNA: TGTGCCAGCAGCTTAGTATCGTTCGGTAATCAGCCCCAGCATTTT.